This T cell receptor beta chain was recovered during a study of identical twins. Study-level results: Among monozygotic twins, out-of-frame TCR alpha sharing exceeded what models predicted.

V dropped 1 base and J dropped 3 bases, with 14 bases sitting between them. The CDR3 is 15 amino acids. Germline CDR1 SGHDT, CDR2 YYEEEE. Addition of a universal primer site occurred through template switching, and cDNA carried unique molecular identifiers. TCRdb redid the calling of the 5' RACE reads with MiXCR, one entry per CDR3 protein. The sample lists 690,000 or so distinct CDR3 sequences; 8.6% were seen once. Comment on this clonotype: What it recognizes is unknown.

The sample also formed part of further work on yellow fever vaccine responses in identical twins. That report adds: Reportedly, the T cell response mounted by twins to vaccine seemed partly convergent, partly personalized.

The source material was PBMCs. The chain joins TRBV5-6 to TRBJ2-7; no clear D gene. This clonotype was sampled from a woman between 18 and 29 years old in good health. The CDR3 coding sequence is TGTGCCAGCAGCTTGCGGACGGGTGGGGTCTACGAGCAGTACTTC. It encodes CASSLRTGGVYEQYF.